The present T cell receptor (beta chain) was sequenced within a study of T-cell reconstitution after alpha-beta-depleted transplantation in children. With regard to this clonotype: The junction shows a germline mismatch at one end, possibly a read error.

The CDR3 is 13 residues long. Researchers prepared the TCRbeta library using unique molecular identifiers, the study reports. TCRdb fed the PCR reads into MiXCR, producing one record per CDR3 protein. The sample contains roughly 300,000 distinct CDR3 sequences, 10% of which appear only once. This specimen was PBMCs from the stem cell graft donor, taken from the stem cell graft. The chain joins TRBV12-3 or TRBV12-4 to TRBJ2-1; 8 bases map to TRBD1. This sequence was found in a human donor who donated a stem cell graft to a child with acute lymphoblastic leukemia. CDR3 amino acids: CASRPTGDNQQFF. The CDR3, as DNA: TGTGCCAGCAGGCCGACAGGGGACAATCAGCAGTTCTTC.